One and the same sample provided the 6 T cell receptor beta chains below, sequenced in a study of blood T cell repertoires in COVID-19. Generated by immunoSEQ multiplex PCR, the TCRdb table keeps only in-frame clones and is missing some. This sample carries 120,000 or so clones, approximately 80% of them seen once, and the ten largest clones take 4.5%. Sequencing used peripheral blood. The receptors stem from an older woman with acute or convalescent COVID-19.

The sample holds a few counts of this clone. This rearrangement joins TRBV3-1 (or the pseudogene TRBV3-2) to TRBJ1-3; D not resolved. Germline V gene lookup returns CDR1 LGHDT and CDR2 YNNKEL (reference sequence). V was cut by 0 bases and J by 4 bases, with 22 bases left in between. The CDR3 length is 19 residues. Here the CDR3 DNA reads TGTGCCAGCAGCCAAGACGTTTCCGTCGCTACTACGGGGGGAAACACCATATATTTT. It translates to CASSQDVSVATTGGNTIYF.

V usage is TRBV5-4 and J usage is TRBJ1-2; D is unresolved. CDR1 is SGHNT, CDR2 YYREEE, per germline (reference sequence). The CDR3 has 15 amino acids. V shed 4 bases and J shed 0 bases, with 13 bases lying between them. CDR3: CASSIRHSANYGYTF. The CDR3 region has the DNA TGTGCCAGCAGCATTCGACATTCAGCTAACTATGGCTACACCTTC.

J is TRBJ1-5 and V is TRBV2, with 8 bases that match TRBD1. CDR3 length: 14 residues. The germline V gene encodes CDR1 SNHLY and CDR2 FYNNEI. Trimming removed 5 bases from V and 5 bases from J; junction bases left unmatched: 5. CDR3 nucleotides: TGTGCCAGCAGTCATGGACAGGGTGATCAGCCCCAGCATTTT. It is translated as CASSHGQGDQPQHF.

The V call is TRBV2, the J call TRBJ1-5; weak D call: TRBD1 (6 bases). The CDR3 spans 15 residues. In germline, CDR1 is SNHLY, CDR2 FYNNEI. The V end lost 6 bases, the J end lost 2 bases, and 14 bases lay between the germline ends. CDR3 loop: CASSQTGYGNQPQHF. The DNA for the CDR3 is TGTGCCAGCAGCCAAACAGGGTACGGCAATCAGCCCCAGCATTTT.

The CDR3 spells CASSPGRRRGGYTF. The CDR3 DNA follows: TGTGCCAGCAGCCCAGGGCGGCGGCGTGGGGGCTACACCTTC. V and J are TRBV6-4 and TRBJ1-2; TRBD1 is a possible D gene (5 bases). Germline CDR1 MRHNA, CDR2 SNTAGT. The CDR3 is 14 amino acids. The V end was cut by 6 bases, the J end by 8 bases, with 19 bases between.

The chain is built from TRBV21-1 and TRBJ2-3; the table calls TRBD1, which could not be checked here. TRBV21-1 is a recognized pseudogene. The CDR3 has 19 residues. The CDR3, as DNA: TGTGCCAGCAGCAAAGGGCTCTCAGGTGGACAGGAGAACGGAGATACGCAGTATTTT. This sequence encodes CASSKGLSGGQENGDTQYF.